The entry below describes one T cell receptor (beta chain). This entry comes from a study of T cell changes during pregnancy in multiple sclerosis. The V gene's germline CDR1 is MNHNS and CDR2 SASEGT. V shed 3 bases, J shed 4 bases, and the junction held 7 bases outside the gene matches. The CDR3 length is 16 residues. The data were produced by immunoSEQ multiplex PCR, yet TCRdb's version contains in-frame clones alone and is incomplete. The sample has approximately 29,000 clones, 75% to 95% seen once. Specimen: CD8+ T cells from peripheral blood mononuclear cells, collected before pregnancy. The TCR comes from a female donor with multiple sclerosis, enrolled in a pregnancy study. V and J are TRBV6-1 and TRBJ2-1, with 9 bases identical to TRBD2. The CDR3 nucleotides read TGTGCCAGCAGTGAGCTATCTAGCGGGGTGTACAATGAGCAGTTCTTC. It encodes CASSELSSGVYNEQFF.